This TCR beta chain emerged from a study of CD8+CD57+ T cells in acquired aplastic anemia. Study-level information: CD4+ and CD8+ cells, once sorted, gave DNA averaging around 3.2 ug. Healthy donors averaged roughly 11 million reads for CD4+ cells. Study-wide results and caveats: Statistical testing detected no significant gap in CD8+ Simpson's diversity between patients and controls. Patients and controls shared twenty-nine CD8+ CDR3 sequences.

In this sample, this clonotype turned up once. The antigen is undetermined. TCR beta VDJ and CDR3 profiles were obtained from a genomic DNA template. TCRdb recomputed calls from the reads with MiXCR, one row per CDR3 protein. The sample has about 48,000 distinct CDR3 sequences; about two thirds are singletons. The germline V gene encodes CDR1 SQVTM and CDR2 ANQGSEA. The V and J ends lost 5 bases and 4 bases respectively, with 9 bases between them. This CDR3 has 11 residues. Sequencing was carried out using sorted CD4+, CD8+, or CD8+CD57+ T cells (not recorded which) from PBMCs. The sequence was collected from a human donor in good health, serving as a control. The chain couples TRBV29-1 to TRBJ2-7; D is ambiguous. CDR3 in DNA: TGCAGCGTTTCGGATGGGTACGAGCAGTACTTC. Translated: CSVSDGYEQYF.